The rows below give T cell receptor beta chains drawn from one sample of a study of control samples from healthy donors and cancer patients. Using immunoSEQ multiplex PCR, the repertoire was profiled, and TCRdb retains in-frame clones only, with some absent. Of roughly 88,000 clones listed, just over 90% are singletons. Sequencing was done on a sample of blood. The receptor set was obtained from a man between 18 and 35 years old in good health. The CDR3 runs from the conserved cysteine through the conserved F or W.

TRBV27	CASALYSGQVDGYTF
TRBV2	CASSEFGELSNQPQHF
TRBV14	CASNRGGWNEQFF
TRBV3-1/TRBV3-2	CASSLPRGAGTGELFF
TRBV28	CASSEPGGTEAFF
TRBV5-4	CASSLTGTGELFF
TRBV27	CASSPRGTAYGYTF
TRBV7-8	CASSLLLTGSNEQFF
TRBV5-4	CASNPGLAGSNEQFF
TRBV6-5	CASRGTGANVLTF
TRBV6-1	CASSEFREGGTEAFF
TRBV12-3/TRBV12-4	CASSLGGGGPQHF
TRBV6-6	CASTRGIRTEAFF
TRBV28	CASSTRDPNTEAFF
TRBV4-2	CASSQAGRGYEQYF
TRBV5-1	CASSPEGLANEQFF
TRBV9	CASSVEASGTYNEQFF
TRBV7-9	CASSRQGTLTDTQYF
TRBV28	CASRSPGTGDQPQHF
TRBV21-1	CASSTRTFDSYNSPLHF
TRBV7-8	CASSLLGQGATQPQHF
TRBV12-3/TRBV12-4	CASSVEGGLGAFF
TRBV7-3	CASSLTYGGNEQFF
TRBV19	CASSRGTGSSYEQYF
TRBV12-3/TRBV12-4	CASTLTGGQPQHF
TRBV6-5	CASSFTDRVNTGELFF
TRBV27	CASKPKGDVNYGYTF
TRBV11-3	CASSARTGEETQYF
TRBV7-8	CASSLRVTGPYEQYF
TRBV5-4	CASRMFGSYNEQFF
TRBV19	CASSRRAGGGDTQYF
TRBV6-5	CASSGTSGGVNIQYF
TRBV7-9	CASSSDKPNTEAFF
TRBV2	CASSESSPKSYEQYF
TRBV7-9	CASSSPGGDYTEAFF
TRBV10-2	CASRTSLPHQETQYF
TRBV5-1	CATRLAGDSEQYF
TRBV9	CASSVTGTSGSVSYNEQFF
TRBV2	CASGWVLAEAFF
TRBV9	CASSVRFGGEQFF
TRBV5-4	CASSGATMNYGYTF
TRBV7-2	CASRRTDTGFYGYTF
TRBV7-2	CASSPSRGTDTQYF
TRBV7-2	CASGKLGGTGITGELFF
TRBV3-1/TRBV3-2	CASSLRLAEQFF
TRBV2	CASSEQGRNGYTF
TRBV9	CASSVAPRQGRLNTIYF
TRBV2	CASSEGTGSQPQHF
TRBV19	CASSPQVAATNEKLFF
TRBV11-1	CASSLVESYEQYF
TRBV4-2	CASSTQGSLYEQYF